One sample yielded the 11 T cell receptor beta chains listed below, sequenced in a study of T cells in Graves' hyperthyroidism and ophthalmopathy. Amplification of TCR beta CDR3 regions was performed using RNA transcripts as template. Initially, a first-round RT-PCR of the TCR CDR3 employed the HTBI primer set. TCRdb re-called the multiplex PCR reads through MiXCR, storing one row per CDR3 protein. Of about 610,000 distinct CDR3 sequences listed, 35% to 55% are singletons. The sequenced sample was peripheral blood or thyroid tissue (not recorded which). The receptors shown here come from a woman younger than 35 with Graves' hyperthyroidism.

V is TRBV7-8 and J is TRBJ2-2, with a weak D call TRBD2 (7 bases). The V gene lost 1 base and the J gene lost 8 bases, with 14 bases spanning the gap. This CDR3 region has 15 residues. Germline V gives CDR1 SGHVS, CDR2 FQNEAQ. CDR3 region: CASSLVGGGTGELFF. DNA for the CDR3: TGTGCCAGCAGCTTAGTGGGGGGGGGGACAGGGGAGCTGTTTTTT.

This clonotype was recorded at least ten times. The gene calls are TRBV7-2 and TRBJ2-5; perhaps TRBD1 as D (7 bases). Trimming took 1 base from V and 2 from J, leaving 14 bases between them. In germline, CDR1 is SGHTA, CDR2 FQGNSA. This CDR3 has 16 amino acids. The CDR3 DNA is TGTGCCAGCAGCTTAGTATCGGGGGACAGACAAGAGACCCAGTACTTC. It translates to CASSLVSGDRQETQYF. The full variable domain, rest sourced from reference TRBV7-2 and TRBJ2-5, is GAGVSQSPSNKVTEKGKDVELRCDPISGHTALYWYRQSLGQGLEFLIYFQGNSAPDKSGLPSDRFSAERTGGSVSTLTIQRTQQEDSAVYLCASSLVSGDRQETQYFGPGTRLLVL.

The chain recombines TRBV7-9 with TRBJ1-4, with D maybe TRBD1 (6 bases). The V end was cut by 0 bases, the J end by 13 bases, with 15 bases between. The CDR3 has 14 amino acids. The germline V gene encodes CDR1 SEHNR and CDR2 FQNEAQ (reference sequence). The DNA of the CDR3 is TGTGCCAGCAGCTTAGCCCTAGCGGGAGGGGGACTGTTTTTT. Protein: CASSLALAGGGLFF.

For the CDR3, the DNA is TGTGCCAGCAGCAACTGGACTAGCAGATCCTACGAGCAGTACTTC. It translates to CASSNWTSRSYEQYF. The chain carries TRBV7-2 and TRBJ2-7; the match to TRBD2 covers 8 bases. The germline gives CDR1 SGHTA, CDR2 FQGNSA. Trimming at V came to 5 bases and at J to 1 base, leaving 7 bases not matched to a gene. The CDR3 totals 15 residues.

The chain is built from TRBV29-1 and TRBJ1-2; weak D call: TRBD1 (5 bases). V was trimmed by 6 bases and J by 6 bases, leaving 20 bases between them. This CDR3 has 14 amino acids. Germline values: CDR1 SQVTM, CDR2 ANQGSEA. CDR3 sequence: CSVGGTGTQNGYTF. Written as DNA, the CDR3 is TGCAGCGTCGGAGGGACCGGGACTCAAAATGGCTACACCTTC.

The count of this clonotype is one. The V and J genes are TRBV10-3 and TRBJ1-2; no reliable D call. Trimming removed 5 bases from V and 2 bases from J, with 9 bases in between. From germline, CDR1 is ENHRY and CDR2 SYGVKD. The length of the CDR3 is 13 residues. The CDR3 protein is CAISHQTNYGYTF. CDR3 DNA: TGTGCCATCAGTCACCAGACAAACTATGGCTACACCTTC.

CDR3 DNA sequence: TGTGCCACCAGTGCCGTAGCGGCCACCCAGTACTTC. The encoded protein is CATSAVAATQYF. This rearrangement joins TRBV24-1 to TRBJ2-5, with D possibly TRBD2 on 6 matching bases. The CDR3 covers 12 residues. V lost 5 bases, J lost 8 bases, and 11 bases lay in between. The germline V gene encodes CDR1 KGHDR and CDR2 SFDVKD.

This clonotype appeared a few times. V and J are TRBV29-1 and TRBJ1-5, with a weak D call TRBD1 (6 bases). Per germline, CDR1 SQVTM and CDR2 ANQGSEA. The CDR3 covers 12 residues. The V and J ends lost 7 bases and 5 bases respectively, with 12 bases between them. CDR3 bases: TGCAGCGCTAGACAGGAACATCAGCCCCAGCATTTT. This encodes CSARQEHQPQHF.

This clonotype was seen at least ten times. The J gene is TRBJ2-5, the V gene TRBV20-1; 11 bases map to TRBD2. V shed 2 bases and J 3 bases; nucleotides not matched to a gene: 5. Germline V gene sequence: CDR1 DFQATT, CDR2 SNEGSKA (reference sequence). This CDR3 has 15 residues. DNA of the CDR3: TGCAGTGCTAGAAGCAGTAGCGGGAGGGAAGAGACCCAGTACTTC. It specifies CSARSSSGREETQYF.

The chain recombines TRBV20-1 with TRBJ1-2; D is possibly TRBD1 (5 bases). V was shortened by 2 bases and J by 8 bases, with 9 bases between the two germline ends. The V gene's germline CDR1 is DFQATT and CDR2 SNEGSKA (reference sequence). The CDR3 loop spans 11 amino acids. Here the CDR3 DNA reads TGCAGTGCTAGACTGGGGGAAGGCTACACCTTC. Translating it yields CSARLGEGYTF.

V usage is TRBV24-1 and J usage is TRBJ2-2; no reliable D call. V lost 2 bases to trimming and J lost 4 bases, with 10 bases between them. Germline lookup yields CDR1 KGHDR and CDR2 SFDVKD. The CDR3 sequence is 15 residues long. CDR3 amino acids: CATSDSWRSTGELFF. The DNA of the CDR3 is TGTGCCACCAGTGATTCCTGGCGGTCCACCGGGGAGCTGTTTTTT.